This is a list of T cell receptor beta chains from one sample in a study of blood T cell repertoires in COVID-19. This table comes from immunoSEQ multiplex PCR, and its TCRdb copy is limited to in-frame clones, with some not included. In the table there are a few hundred thousand clones, roughly 90% of which are singletons. Source material: PBMCs or T cells enriched from blood (not recorded which). The receptors come from a woman aged 25 to 39 who had recovered from COVID-19. The CDR3 runs from the conserved cysteine through the conserved F or W. The D gene is left open where the match is weak. The listing skips clone size in some rows; elsewhere it reads once, few, many or a size class.

size | J | D | V | CDR3 | DNA
- | TRBJ2-1 | - | TRBV7-9 | CASSLGLPEQFF | TGTGCCAGCAGCTTGGGACTTCCGGAGCAGTTCTTC
- | TRBJ2-7 | TRBD2 | TRBV11-2 | CASSLDPGGIYEQYF | TGTGCCAGCAGCTTAGATCCGGGAGGGATTTACGAGCAGTACTTC
- | TRBJ2-7 | TRBD2 | TRBV27 | CASSLSGLAPSYEQYF | TGTGCCAGCAGTTTATCGGGACTAGCGCCATCCTACGAGCAGTACTTC
- | TRBJ2-1 | TRBD2 | TRBV10-3 | CAISLPSGRRQEQFF | TGTGCCATCAGCCTACCTAGCGGGCGGAGACAGGAGCAGTTCTTC
- | TRBJ2-7 | TRBD2 | TRBV16 | CASSLSGGSYEQYF | TGTGCCAGCAGCCTAAGCGGGGGATCCTACGAGCAGTACTTC
- | TRBJ1-2 | TRBD1 | TRBV5-1 | CASSRGQGNYGYTF | TGCGCCAGCAGCAGGGGACAGGGTAACTATGGCTACACCTTC
- | TRBJ2-5 | - | TRBV18 | CASSPPQARGMTQYF | TGTGCCAGCTCACCACCTCAAGCCAGGGGAATGACCCAGTACTTC
- | TRBJ2-3 | TRBD2 | TRBV9 | CASSSLGLAGVGDTQYF | TGTGCCAGCAGCTCACTAGGACTAGCGGGAGTAGGGGATACGCAGTATTTT
- | TRBJ1-1 | - | TRBV19 | CASYRDRAFF | TGTGCCAGCTACAGGGACCGAGCTTTCTTT
few | TRBJ1-5 | TRBD1 | TRBV9 | CASSGTGGNQPQHF | TGTGCCAGCAGCGGGACAGGGGGCAATCAGCCCCAGCATTTT
- | TRBJ1-1 | - | TRBV27 | CASSLPGLAEAFF | TGTGCCAGCAGTTTACCAGGTTTAGCTGAAGCTTTCTTT
- | TRBJ2-7 | TRBD2 | TRBV5-5 | CASSLASAGVFSYEQYF | TGTGCCAGCAGCTTGGCGTCAGCGGGAGTGTTCTCCTACGAGCAGTACTTC
- | TRBJ1-1 | TRBD1 | TRBV11-2 | CASSPFGTAIWSTEAFF | TGTGCCAGCAGCCCATTTGGGACAGCTATTTGGAGCACTGAAGCTTTCTTT
- | TRBJ2-1 | TRBD1 | TRBV19 | CASRTGTGVYNEQFF | TGTGCCAGTAGGACCGGGACAGGGGTGTACAATGAGCAGTTCTTC
- | TRBJ1-5 | - | TRBV5-6 | CASSNTGYNQPQHF | TGTGCCAGCAGCAATACAGGGTACAATCAGCCCCAGCATTTT